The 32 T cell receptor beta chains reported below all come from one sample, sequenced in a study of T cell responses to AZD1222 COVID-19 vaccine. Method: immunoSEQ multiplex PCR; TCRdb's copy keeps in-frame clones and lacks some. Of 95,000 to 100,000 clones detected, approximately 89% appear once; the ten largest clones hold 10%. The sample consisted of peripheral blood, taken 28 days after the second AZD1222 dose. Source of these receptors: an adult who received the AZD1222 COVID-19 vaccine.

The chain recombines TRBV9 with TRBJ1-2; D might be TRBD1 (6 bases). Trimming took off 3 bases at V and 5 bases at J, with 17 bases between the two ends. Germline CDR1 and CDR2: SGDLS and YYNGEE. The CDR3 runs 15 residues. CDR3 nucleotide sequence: TGTGCCAGCAGCGCCCAAGTACAGGGAGCGTATGGCTACACCTTC. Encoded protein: CASSAQVQGAYGYTF.

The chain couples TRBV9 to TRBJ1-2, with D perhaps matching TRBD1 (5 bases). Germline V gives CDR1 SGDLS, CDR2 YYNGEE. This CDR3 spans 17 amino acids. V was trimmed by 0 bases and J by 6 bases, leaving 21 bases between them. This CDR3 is CASSVVLGGRPMDGYTF. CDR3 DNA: TGTGCCAGCAGCGTAGTGCTCGGGGGACGGCCCATGGATGGCTACACCTTC.

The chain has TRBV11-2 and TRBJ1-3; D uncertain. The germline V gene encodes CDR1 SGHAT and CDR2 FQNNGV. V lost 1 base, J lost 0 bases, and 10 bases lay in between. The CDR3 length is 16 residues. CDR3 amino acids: CASSLGGSGSGNTIYF. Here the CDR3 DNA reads TGTGCCAGCAGCTTAGGAGGATCAGGCTCTGGAAACACCATATATTTT.

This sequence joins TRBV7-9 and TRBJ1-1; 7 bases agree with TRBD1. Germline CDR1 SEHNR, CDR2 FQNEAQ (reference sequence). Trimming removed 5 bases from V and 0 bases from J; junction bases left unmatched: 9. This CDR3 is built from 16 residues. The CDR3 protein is CASSPNQQGLNTEAFF. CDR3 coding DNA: TGTGCCAGCAGCCCAAATCAACAGGGGCTGAACACTGAAGCTTTCTTT.

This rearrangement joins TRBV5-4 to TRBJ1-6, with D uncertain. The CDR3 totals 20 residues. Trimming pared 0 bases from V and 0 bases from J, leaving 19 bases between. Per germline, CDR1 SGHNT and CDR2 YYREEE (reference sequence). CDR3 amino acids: CASSLGARLPFSSYNSPLHF. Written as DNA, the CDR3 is TGTGCCAGCAGCTTGGGGGCCAGGCTTCCGTTTAGCTCCTATAATTCACCCCTCCACTTT. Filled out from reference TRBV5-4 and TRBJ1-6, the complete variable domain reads ETGVTQSPTHLIKTRGQQVTLRCSSQSGHNTVSWYQQALGQGPQFIFQYYREEENGRGNFPPRFSGLQFPNYSSELNVNALELDDSALYLCASSLGARLPFSSYNSPLHFGNGTRLTVT.

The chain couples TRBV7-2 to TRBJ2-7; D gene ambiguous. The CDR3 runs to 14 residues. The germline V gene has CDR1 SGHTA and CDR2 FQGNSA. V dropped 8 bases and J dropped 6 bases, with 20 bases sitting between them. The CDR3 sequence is CASRPTGGRSEQYF. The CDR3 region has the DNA TGTGCCAGCCGACCCACCGGCGGCAGGAGCGAGCAGTACTTC.

CDR3 sequence reads: CASSPQGATDTQYF. The DNA of the CDR3 is TGTGCCAGCTCACCACAGGGGGCCACAGATACGCAGTATTTT. This rearrangement joins TRBV18 to TRBJ2-3, with TRBD1 identical over 7 bases. The germline V gene encodes CDR1 KGHSH and CDR2 LQKENI. CDR3 length: 14 amino acids. Trimming took 1 base from V and 2 from J; bases not matched to a gene: 0.

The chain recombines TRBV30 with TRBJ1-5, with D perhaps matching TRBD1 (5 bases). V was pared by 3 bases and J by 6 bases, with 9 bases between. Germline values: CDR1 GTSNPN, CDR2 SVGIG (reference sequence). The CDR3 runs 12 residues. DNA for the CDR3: TGTGCCTGGAGCCAGGGAAGTCAGCCCCAGCATTTT. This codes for CAWSQGSQPQHF.

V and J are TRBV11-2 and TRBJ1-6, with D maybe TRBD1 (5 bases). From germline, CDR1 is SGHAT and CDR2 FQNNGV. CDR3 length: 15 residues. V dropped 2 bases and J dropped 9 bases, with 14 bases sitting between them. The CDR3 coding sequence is TGTGCCAGCAGCTTAAATCGGGGGAGGGTTTCACCCCTCCACTTT. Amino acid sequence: CASSLNRGRVSPLHF.

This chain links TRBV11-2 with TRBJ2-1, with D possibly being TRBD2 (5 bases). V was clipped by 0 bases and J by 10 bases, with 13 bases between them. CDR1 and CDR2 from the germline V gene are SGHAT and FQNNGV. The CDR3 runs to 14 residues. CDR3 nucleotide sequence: TGTGCCAGCAGCTTAGACCCACTAGTCCGGGAGCAGTTCTTC. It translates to CASSLDPLVREQFF.

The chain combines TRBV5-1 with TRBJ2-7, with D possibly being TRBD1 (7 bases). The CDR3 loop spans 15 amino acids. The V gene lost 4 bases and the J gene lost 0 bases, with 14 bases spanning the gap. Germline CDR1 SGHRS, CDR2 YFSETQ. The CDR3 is CASSPRQGGSYEQYF. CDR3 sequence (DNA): TGCGCCAGCAGCCCCCGGCAGGGGGGCTCCTACGAGCAGTACTTC.

The CDR3 region is CASRGLAGASSYNEQFF. The CDR3 coding sequence is TGTGCCAGCAGGGGACTAGCGGGGGCTAGCTCCTACAATGAGCAGTTCTTC. This chain connects TRBV28 to TRBJ2-1, with 14 nucleotides matching TRBD2. The germline V gene has CDR1 MDHEN and CDR2 SYDVKM. The CDR3 is made up of 17 amino acids. V lost 6 bases and J lost 0; bases outside the gene matches: 4.

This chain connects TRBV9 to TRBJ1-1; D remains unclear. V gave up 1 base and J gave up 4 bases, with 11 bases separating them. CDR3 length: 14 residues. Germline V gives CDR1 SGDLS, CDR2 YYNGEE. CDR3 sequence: CASSVSPLGTEAFF. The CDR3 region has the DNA TGTGCCAGCAGCGTATCCCCCCTGGGCACTGAAGCTTTCTTT. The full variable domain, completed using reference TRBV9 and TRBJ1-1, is DSGVTQTPKHLITATGQRVTLRCSPRSGDLSVYWYQQSLDQGLQFLIQYYNGEERAKGNILERFSAQQFPDLHSELNLSSLELGDSALYFCASSVSPLGTEAFFGQGTRLTVV.

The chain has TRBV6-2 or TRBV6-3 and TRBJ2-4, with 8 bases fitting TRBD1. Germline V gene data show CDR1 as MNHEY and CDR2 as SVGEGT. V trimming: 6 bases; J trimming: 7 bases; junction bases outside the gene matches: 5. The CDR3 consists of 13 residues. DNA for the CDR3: TGTGCCAGCAGCCGACAGGGGCCCAACATTCAGTACTTC. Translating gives CASSRQGPNIQYF.

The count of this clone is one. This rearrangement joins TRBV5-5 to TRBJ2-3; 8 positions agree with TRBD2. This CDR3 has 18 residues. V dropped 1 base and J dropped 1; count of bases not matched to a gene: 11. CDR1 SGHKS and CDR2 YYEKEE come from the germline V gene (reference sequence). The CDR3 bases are TGTGCCAGCAGCTTGCGGACTAGCATAGGGAGAGGCACAGATACGCAGTATTTT. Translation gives CASSLRTSIGRGTDTQYF.

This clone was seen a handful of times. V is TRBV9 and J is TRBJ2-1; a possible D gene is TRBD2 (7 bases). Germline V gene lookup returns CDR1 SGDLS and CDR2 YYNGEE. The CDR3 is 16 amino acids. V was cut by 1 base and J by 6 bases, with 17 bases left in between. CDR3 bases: TGTGCCAGCAGCGTATTTCGGGGGGCGGGCGGCAATGAGCAGTTCTTC. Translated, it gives CASSVFRGAGGNEQFF.

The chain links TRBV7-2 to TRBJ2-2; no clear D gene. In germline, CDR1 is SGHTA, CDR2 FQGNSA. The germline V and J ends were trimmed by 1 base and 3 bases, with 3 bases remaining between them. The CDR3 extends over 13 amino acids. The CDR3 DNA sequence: TGTGCCAGCAGCTTAGAGTACACCGGGGAGCTGTTTTTT. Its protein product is CASSLEYTGELFF.

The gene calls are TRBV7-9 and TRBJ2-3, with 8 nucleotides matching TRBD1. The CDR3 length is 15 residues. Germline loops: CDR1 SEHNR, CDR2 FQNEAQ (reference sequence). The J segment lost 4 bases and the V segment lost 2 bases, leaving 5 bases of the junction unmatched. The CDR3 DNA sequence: TGTGCCAGCAGCTTAAGTCAGGGGGCATCAGATACGCAGTATTTT. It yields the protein CASSLSQGASDTQYF.

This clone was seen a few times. The chain's CDR3 is CASSLWSGGSISNQPQHF. Written as DNA, the CDR3 is TGTGCCAGCAGCTTATGGTCAGGAGGTTCGATAAGCAATCAGCCCCAGCATTTT. This chain links TRBV7-9 with TRBJ1-5; D is uncertain. Germline V gene data show CDR1 as SEHNR and CDR2 as FQNEAQ (reference sequence). This CDR3 contains 18 residues. Trimming stripped 2 bases from V and 1 base from J, with 18 bases between.

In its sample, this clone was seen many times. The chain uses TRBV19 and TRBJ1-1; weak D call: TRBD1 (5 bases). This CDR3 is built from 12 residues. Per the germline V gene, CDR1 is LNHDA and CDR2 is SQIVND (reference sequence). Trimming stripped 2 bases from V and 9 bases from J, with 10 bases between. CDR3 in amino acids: CASSIIGGQAFF. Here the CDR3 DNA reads TGTGCCAGTAGTATAATCGGGGGACAAGCTTTCTTT.

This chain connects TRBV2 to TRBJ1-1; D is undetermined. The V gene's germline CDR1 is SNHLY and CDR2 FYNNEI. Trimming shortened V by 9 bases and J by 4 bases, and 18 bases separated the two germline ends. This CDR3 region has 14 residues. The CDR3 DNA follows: TGTGCCAGTAATCTGAGGGCCGGGAGCACTGAAGCTTTCTTT. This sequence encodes CASNLRAGSTEAFF.

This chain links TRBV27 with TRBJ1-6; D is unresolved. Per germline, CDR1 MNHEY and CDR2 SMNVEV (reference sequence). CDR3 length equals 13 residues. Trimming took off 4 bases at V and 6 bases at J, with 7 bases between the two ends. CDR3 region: CASSSASNSPLHF. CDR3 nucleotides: TGTGCCAGCAGTTCGGCAAGTAATTCACCCCTCCACTTT.

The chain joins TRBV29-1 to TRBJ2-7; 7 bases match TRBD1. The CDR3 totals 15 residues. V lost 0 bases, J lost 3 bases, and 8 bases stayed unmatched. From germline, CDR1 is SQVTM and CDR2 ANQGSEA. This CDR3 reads CSVEEGARGSYEQYF. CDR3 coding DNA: TGCAGCGTTGAAGAGGGTGCCAGGGGGAGCTACGAGCAGTACTTC.

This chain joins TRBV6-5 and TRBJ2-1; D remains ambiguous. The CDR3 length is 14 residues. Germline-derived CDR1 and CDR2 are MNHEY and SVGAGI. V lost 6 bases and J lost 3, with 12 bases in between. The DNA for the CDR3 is TGTGCCAGCAGGTCTACCCTCGGCTACAATGAGCAGTTCTTC. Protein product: CASRSTLGYNEQFF.

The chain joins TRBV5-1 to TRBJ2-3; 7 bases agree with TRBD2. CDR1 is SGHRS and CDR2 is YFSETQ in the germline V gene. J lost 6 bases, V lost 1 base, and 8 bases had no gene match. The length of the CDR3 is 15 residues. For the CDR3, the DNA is TGCGCCAGCAGCTTGTCCGGACTAGGAGGTGATACGCAGTATTTT. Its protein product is CASSLSGLGGDTQYF.

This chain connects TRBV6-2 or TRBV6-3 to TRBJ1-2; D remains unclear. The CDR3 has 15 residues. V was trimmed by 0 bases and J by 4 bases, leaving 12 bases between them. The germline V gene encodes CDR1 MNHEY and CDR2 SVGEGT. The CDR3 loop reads CASSYSAGNSYGYTF. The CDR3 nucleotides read TGTGCCAGCAGTTACTCTGCCGGGAACTCCTATGGCTACACCTTC.

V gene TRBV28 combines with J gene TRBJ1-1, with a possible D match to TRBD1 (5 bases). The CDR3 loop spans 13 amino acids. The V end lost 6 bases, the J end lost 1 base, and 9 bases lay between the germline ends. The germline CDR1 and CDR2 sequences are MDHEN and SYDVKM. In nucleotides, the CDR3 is TGTGCCAGCAGGAGACAGCAGAACACTGAAGCTTTCTTT. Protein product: CASRRQQNTEAFF. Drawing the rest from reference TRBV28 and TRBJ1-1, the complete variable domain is DVKVTQSSRYLVKRTGEKVFLECVQDMDHENMFWYRQDPGLGLRLIYFSYDVKMKEKGDIPEGYSVSREKKERFSLILESASTNQTSMYLCASRRQQNTEAFFGQGTRLTVV.

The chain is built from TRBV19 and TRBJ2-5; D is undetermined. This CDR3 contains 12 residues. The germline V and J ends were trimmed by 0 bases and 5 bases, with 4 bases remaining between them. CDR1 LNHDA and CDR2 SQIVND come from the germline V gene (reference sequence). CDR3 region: CASSIDHETQYF. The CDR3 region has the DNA TGTGCCAGTAGTATAGATCATGAGACCCAGTACTTC.

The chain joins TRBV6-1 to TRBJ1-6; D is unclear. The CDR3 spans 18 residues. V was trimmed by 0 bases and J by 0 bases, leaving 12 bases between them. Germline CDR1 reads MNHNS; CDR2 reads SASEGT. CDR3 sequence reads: CASSEATRTTSYNSPLHF. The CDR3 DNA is TGTGCCAGCAGTGAAGCTACGAGGACTACCTCCTATAATTCACCCCTCCACTTT.

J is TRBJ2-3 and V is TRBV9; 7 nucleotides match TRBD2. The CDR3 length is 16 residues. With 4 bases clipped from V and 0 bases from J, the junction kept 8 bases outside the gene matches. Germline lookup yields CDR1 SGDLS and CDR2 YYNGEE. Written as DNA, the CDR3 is TGTGCCAGCAGCTCACTTGGGGGGGGGAGCACAGATACGCAGTATTTT. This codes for CASSSLGGGSTDTQYF.

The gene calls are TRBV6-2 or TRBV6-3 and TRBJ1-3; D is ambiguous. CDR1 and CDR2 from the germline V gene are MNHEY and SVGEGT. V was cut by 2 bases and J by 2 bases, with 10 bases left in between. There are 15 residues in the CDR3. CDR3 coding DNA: TGTGCCAGCAGTTACACAGCGGCGACTGGAAACACCATATATTTT. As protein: CASSYTAATGNTIYF.

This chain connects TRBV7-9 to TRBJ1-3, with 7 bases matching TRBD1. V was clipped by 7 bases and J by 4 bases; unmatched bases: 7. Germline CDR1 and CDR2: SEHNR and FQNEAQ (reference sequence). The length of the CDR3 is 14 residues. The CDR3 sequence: CASTRQGSGNTIYF. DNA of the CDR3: TGTGCCAGCACCAGACAGGGCTCAGGAAACACCATATATTTT.